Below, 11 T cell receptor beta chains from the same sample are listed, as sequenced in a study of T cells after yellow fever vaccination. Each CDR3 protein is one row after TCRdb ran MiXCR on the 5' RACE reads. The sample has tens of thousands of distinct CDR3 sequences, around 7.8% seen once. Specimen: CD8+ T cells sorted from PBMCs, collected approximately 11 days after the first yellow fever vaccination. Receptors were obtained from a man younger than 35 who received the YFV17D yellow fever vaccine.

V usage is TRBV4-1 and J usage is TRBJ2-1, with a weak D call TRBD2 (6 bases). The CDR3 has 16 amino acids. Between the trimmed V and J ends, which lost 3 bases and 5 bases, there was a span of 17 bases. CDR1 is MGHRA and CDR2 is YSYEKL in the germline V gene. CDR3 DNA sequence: TGCGCCAGCAGCCAGCTGCGGGGTTACTATAACAATGAGCAGTTCTTC. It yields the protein CASSQLRGYYNNEQFF.

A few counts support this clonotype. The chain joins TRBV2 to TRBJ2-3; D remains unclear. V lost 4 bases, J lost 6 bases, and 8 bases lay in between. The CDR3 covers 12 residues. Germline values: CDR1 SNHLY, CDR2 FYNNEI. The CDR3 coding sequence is TGTGCCAGCAGTGTAAGGGCCGATACGCAGTATTTT. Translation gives CASSVRADTQYF.

The chain's CDR3 is CASSLTGQRNSPLHF. The CDR3 bases are TGTGCCAGCAGTCTGACGGGACAGCGAAATTCACCCCTCCACTTT. The V and J genes are TRBV13 and TRBJ1-6; 7 nucleotides align to TRBD1. This CDR3 spans 15 amino acids. From germline, CDR1 is PRHDT and CDR2 FYEKMQ (reference sequence). With 6 bases clipped from V and 7 bases from J, the junction kept 9 bases outside the gene matches. Combining the CDR3 with reference TRBV13 and TRBJ1-6 gives the whole variable domain AAGVIQSPRHLIKEKRETATLKCYPIPRHDTVYWYQQGPGQDPQFLISFYEKMQSDKGSIPDRFSAQQFSDYHSELNMSSLELGDSALYFCASSLTGQRNSPLHFGNGTRLTVT.

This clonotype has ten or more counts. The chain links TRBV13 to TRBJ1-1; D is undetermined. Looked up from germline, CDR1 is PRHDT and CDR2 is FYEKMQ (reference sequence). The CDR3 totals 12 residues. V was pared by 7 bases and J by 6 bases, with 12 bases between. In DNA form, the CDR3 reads TGTGCCAGCATGAGGGATCGGTCTGAAGCTTTCTTT. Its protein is CASMRDRSEAFF. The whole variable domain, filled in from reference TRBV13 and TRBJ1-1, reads AAGVIQSPRHLIKEKRETATLKCYPIPRHDTVYWYQQGPGQDPQFLISFYEKMQSDKGSIPDRFSAQQFSDYHSELNMSSLELGDSALYFCASMRDRSEAFFGQGTRLTVV.

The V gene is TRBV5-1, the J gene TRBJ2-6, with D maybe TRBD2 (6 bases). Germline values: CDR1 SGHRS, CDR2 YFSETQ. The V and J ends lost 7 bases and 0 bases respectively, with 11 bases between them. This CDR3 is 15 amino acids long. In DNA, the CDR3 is TGCGCCAGCCGCGCGGGGAACTCTGGGGCCAACGTCCTGACTTTC. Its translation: CASRAGNSGANVLTF. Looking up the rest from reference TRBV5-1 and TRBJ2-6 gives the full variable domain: KAGVTQTPRYLIKTRGQQVTLSCSPISGHRSVSWYQQTPGQGLQFLFEYFSETQRNKGNFPGRFSGRQFSNSRSEMNVSTLELGDSALYLCASRAGNSGANVLTFGAGSRLTVL.

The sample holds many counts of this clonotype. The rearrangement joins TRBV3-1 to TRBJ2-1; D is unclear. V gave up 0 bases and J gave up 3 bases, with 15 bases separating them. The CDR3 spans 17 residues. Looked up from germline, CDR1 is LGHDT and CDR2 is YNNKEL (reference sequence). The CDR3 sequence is CASSQDGSRAHYNEQFF. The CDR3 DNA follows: TGTGCCAGCAGCCAAGATGGATCCCGAGCCCACTACAATGAGCAGTTCTTC.

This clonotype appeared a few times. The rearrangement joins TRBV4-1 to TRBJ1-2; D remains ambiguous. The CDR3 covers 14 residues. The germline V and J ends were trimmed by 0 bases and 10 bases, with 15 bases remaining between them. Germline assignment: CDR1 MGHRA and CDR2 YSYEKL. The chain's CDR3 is CASSQERRLFSYTF. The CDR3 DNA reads TGCGCCAGCAGCCAAGAGAGGCGGCTGTTTTCCTACACCTTC.

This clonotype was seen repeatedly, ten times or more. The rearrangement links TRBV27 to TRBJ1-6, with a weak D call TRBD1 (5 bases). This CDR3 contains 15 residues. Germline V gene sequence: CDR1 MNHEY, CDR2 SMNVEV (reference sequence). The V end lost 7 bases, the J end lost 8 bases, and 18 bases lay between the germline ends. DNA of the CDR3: TGTGCCAGCACCATCCTCGCAGGGAGAGATTCACCCCTCCACTTT. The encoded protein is CASTILAGRDSPLHF.

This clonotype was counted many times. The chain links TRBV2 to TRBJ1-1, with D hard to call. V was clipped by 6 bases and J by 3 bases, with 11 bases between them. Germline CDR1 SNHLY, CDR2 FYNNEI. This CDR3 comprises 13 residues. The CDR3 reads CASSRAEDTEAFF. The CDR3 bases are TGTGCCAGCAGCCGCGCCGAGGACACTGAAGCTTTCTTT.

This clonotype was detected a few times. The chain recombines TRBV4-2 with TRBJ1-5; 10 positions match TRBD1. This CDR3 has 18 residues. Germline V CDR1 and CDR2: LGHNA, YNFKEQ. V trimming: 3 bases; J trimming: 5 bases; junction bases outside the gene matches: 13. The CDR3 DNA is TGTGCCAGCAGCCAGGAACCTAACGGGGACAGGGGATATCAGCCCCAGCATTTT. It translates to CASSQEPNGDRGYQPQHF.

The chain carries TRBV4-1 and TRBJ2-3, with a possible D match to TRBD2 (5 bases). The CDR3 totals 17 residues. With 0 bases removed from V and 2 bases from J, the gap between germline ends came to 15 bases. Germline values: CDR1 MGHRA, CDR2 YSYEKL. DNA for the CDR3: TGCGCCAGCAGCCAAGAACCGGGGTTGGCCGACACAGATACGCAGTATTTT. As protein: CASSQEPGLADTDTQYF.